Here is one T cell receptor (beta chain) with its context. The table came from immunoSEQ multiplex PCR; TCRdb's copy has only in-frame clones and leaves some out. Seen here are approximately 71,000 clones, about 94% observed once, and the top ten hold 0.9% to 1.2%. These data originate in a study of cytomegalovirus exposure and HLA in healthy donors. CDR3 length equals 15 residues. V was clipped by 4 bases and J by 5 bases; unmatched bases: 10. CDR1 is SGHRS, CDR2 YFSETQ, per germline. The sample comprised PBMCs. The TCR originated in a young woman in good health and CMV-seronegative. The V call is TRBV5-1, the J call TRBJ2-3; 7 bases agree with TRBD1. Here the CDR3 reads CASSPQDRFGDTQYF. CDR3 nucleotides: TGCGCCAGCAGCCCCCAGGACAGGTTCGGAGATACGCAGTATTTT.